This entry is about one T cell receptor (beta chain). CDR3 length: 13 residues. Germline values: CDR1 SGHNT, CDR2 YYREEE (reference sequence). V shed 2 bases and J shed 7 bases, with 10 bases lying between them. The data originate from a study of shared clonotypes between healthy human individuals. Sequenced by immunoSEQ multiplex PCR; TCRdb stores in-frame clones only, minus some. The table includes millions of clones, over 90% detected once. Sequenced input: naive CD4+ T cells from PBMCs. Regarding subset: CD45RA+ positively selected. This receptor was taken from a man younger than 35 in good health. Some clones in this sample may be carry-over from other donors' samples. V usage is TRBV5-4 and J usage is TRBJ2-1, with D maybe TRBD2 (5 bases). The CDR3 sequence is CASSFGKRNEQFF. The CDR3 DNA reads as TGTGCCAGCAGCTTTGGTAAGCGGAATGAGCAGTTCTTC.